This T cell receptor beta chain stems from a study of OX40 agonist ivuxolimab in advanced cancers. General study points: Undetermined was the antigen specificity of the expanded peripheral T cells. CD4+ and CD8+ blood T cells expanded clonally by week 6 at 0.1 to 3.0 mg/kg.

In the case of this clone: The antigen is unknown.

The protocol was immunoSEQ multiplex PCR, while the TCRdb copy is restricted to in-frame clones and leaves out a portion. In the table there are roughly 76,000 clones, more than 65% of which are singletons. The ends were cut back, 5 bases at V and 5 bases at J, with 21 bases in the middle. The CDR3 runs 16 residues. Germline CDR1 and CDR2: SGHVS and FQNEAQ. This TCR came from an adult with an advanced solid tumor such as melanoma, head and neck, liver or kidney cancer. The chain links TRBV7-8 to TRBJ2-5; D is perhaps TRBD1 (6 bases). The material was CD4+ or CD8+ T cells sorted from blood, obtained in a trial of the OX40 agonist ivuxolimab. The CDR3 DNA is TGTGCCAGCAGCGAGAGCCCGGGACATTCGCTGGAGACCCAGTACTTC. Translation gives CASSESPGHSLETQYF.